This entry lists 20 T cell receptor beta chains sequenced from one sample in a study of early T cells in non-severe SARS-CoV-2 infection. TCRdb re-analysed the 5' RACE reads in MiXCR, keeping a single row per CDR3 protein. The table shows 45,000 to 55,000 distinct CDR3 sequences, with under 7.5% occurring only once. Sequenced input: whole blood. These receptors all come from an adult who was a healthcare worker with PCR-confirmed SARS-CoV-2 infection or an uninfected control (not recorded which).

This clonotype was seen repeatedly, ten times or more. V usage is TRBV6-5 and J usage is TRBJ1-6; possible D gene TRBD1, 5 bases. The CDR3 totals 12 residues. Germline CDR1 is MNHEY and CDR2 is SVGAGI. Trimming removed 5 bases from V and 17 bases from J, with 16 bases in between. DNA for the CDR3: TGTGCCAGCAGTGACGGGCAGCGGGGGTTCCACTTT. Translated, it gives CASSDGQRGFHF.

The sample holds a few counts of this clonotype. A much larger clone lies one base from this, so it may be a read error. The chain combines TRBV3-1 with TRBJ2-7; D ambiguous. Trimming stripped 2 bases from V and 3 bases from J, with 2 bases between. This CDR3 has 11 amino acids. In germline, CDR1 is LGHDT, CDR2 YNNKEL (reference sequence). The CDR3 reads CASSQNYEQYF. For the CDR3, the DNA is TGTGCCAGCAGCCAAAACTACGAGCAGTACTTC.

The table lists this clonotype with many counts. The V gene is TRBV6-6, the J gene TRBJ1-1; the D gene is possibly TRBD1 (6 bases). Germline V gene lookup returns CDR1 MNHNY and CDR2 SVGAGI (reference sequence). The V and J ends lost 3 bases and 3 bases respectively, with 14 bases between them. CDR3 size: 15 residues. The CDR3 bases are TGTGCCAGCAGTTATGTTGCAGGGGAGGACACTGAAGCTTTCTTT. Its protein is CASSYVAGEDTEAFF.

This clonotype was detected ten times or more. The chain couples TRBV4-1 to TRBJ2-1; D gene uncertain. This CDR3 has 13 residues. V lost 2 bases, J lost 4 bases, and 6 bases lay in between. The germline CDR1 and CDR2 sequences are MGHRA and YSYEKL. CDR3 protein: CASSQRFYNEQFF. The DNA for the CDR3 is TGCGCCAGCAGCCAACGATTTTACAATGAGCAGTTCTTC.

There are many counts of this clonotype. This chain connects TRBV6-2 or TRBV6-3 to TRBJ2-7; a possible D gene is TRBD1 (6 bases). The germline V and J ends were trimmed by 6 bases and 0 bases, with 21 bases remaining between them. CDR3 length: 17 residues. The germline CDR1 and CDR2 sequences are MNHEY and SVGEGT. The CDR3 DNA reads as TGTGCCAGCAGCCTCCCTAGGAAGGGGGTAACCTCCTACGAGCAGTACTTC. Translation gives CASSLPRKGVTSYEQYF.

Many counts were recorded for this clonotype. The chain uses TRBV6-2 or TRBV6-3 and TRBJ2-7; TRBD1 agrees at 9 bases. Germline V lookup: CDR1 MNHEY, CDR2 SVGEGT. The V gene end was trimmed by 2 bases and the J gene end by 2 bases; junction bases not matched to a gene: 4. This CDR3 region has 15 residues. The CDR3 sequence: CASSYGQGMTYEQYF. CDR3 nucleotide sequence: TGTGCCAGCAGTTACGGACAGGGGATGACCTACGAGCAGTACTTC.

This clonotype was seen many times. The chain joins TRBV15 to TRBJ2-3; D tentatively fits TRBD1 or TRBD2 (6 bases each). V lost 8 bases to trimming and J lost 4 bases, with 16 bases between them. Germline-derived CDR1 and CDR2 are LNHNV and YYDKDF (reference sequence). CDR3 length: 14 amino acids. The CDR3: CATGGPQGADTQYF. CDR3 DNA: TGTGCCACCGGGGGGCCCCAGGGAGCAGATACGCAGTATTTT.

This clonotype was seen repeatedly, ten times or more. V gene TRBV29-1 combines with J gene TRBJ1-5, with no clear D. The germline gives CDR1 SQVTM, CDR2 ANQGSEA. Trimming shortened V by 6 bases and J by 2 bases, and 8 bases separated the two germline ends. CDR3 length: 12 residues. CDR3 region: CSVRLGNQPQHF. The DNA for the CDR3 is TGCAGCGTCCGCCTCGGCAATCAGCCCCAGCATTTT.

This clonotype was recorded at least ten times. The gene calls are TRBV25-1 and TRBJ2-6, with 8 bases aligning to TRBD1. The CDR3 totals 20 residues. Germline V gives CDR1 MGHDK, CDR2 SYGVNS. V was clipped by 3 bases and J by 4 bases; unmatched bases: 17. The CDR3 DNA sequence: TGTGCCAGCAGTGAGCAAGGGGACAGGAGTAAATCTCTGGGGGCCAACGTCCTGACTTTC. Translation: CASSEQGDRSKSLGANVLTF.

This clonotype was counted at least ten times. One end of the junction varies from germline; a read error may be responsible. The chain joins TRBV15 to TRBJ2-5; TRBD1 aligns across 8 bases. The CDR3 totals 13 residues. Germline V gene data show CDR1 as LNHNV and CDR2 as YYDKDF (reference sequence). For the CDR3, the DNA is TGTGCCACCGGCAGGGGGCTATCAGAGACCCAGTACTTC. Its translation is CATGRGLSETQYF.

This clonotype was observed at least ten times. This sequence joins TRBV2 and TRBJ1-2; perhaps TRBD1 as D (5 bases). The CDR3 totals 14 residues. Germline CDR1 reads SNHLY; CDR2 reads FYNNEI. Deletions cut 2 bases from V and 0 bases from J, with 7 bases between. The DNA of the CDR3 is TGTGCCAGCAGTGAACAGGGAGCTAACTATGGCTACACCTTC. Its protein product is CASSEQGANYGYTF. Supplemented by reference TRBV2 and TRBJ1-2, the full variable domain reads EPEVTQTPSHQVTQMGQEVILRCVPISNHLYFYWYRQILGQKVEFLVSFYNNEISEKSEIFDDQFSVERPDGSNFTLKIRSTKLEDSAMYFCASSEQGANYGYTFGSGTRLTVV.

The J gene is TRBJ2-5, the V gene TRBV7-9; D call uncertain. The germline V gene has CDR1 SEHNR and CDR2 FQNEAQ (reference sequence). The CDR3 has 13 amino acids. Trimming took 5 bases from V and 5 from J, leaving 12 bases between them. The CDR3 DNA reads TGTGCCAGCAGCAAAAGAGTGGAGGAGACCCAGTACTTC. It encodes CASSKRVEETQYF. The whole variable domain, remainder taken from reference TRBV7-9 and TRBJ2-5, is DTGVSQNPRHKITKRGQNVTFRCDPISEHNRLYWYRQTLGQGPEFLTYFQNEAQLEKSRLLSDRFSAERPKGSFSTLEIQRTEQGDSAMYLCASSKRVEETQYFGPGTRLLVL.

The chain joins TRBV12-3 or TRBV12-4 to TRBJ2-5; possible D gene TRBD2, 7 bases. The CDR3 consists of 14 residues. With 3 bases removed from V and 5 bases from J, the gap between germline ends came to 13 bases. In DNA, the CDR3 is TGTGCCAGCAGTTTTGCGGGGGCCGATGAGACCCAGTACTTC. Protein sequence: CASSFAGADETQYF.

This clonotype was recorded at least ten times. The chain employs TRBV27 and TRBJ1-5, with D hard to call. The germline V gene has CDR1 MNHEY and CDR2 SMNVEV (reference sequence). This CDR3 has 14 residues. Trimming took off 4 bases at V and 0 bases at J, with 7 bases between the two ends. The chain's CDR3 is CASSWGPSNQPQHF. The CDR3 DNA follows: TGTGCCAGCAGTTGGGGTCCTAGCAATCAGCCCCAGCATTTT.

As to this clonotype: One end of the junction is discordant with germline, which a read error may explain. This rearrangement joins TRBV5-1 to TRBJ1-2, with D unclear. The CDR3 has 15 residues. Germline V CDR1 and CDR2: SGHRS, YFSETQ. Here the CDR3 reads CANSLASWVNYGYTF. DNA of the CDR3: TGCGCCAACAGCTTGGCATCTTGGGTGAACTATGGCTACACCTTC.

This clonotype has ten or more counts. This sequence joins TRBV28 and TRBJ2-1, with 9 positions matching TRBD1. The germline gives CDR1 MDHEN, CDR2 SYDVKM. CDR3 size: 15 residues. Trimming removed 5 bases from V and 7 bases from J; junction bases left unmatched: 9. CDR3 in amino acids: CASSPGQGSINEQFF. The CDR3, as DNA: TGTGCCAGCAGTCCGGGACAGGGTTCGATTAATGAGCAGTTCTTC.

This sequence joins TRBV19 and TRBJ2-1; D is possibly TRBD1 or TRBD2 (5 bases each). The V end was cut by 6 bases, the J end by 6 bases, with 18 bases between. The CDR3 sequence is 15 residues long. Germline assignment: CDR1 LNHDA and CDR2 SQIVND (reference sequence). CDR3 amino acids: CASSFPGPIGNEQFF. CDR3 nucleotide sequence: TGTGCCAGTAGCTTCCCGGGACCCATTGGCAATGAGCAGTTCTTC.

The CDR3: CAGGTGGSGANVLTF. The CDR3 DNA follows: TGTGCCGGGGGGACAGGGGGCTCTGGGGCCAACGTCCTGACTTTC. The V call is TRBV7-2, the J call TRBJ2-6, with 11 bases identical to TRBD1. The CDR3 length is 15 residues. Germline V gives CDR1 SGHTA, CDR2 FQGNSA. The J segment lost 0 bases and the V segment lost 11 bases, leaving 3 bases of the junction unmatched.

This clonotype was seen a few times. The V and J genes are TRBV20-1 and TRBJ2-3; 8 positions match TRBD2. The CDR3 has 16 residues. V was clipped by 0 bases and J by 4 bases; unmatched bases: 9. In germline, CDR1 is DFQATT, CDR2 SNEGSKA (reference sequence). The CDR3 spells CSARDFGGAPPDTQYF. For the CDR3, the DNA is TGCAGTGCTAGAGATTTCGGGGGGGCGCCGCCAGATACGCAGTATTTT.

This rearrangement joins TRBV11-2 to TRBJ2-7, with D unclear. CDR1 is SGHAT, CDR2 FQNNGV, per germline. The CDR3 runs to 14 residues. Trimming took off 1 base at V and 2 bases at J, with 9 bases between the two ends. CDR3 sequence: CASSLGQATYEQYF. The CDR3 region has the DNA TGTGCCAGCAGCTTAGGTCAGGCCACCTACGAGCAGTACTTC.